The 10 T cell receptor beta chains below come from one sample, sequenced in a study of cytomegalovirus exposure and HLA in healthy donors. Primers included in the PCR were 60 Vbeta and 13 Jbeta primers. Only in-frame clones appear in the TCRdb table, and some are missing; sequencing was by immunoSEQ multiplex PCR. The data hold 130,000 or so clones, with 60% to 80% observed a single time. The sample was PBMCs. These receptor sequences come from a man aged 35 to 55 in good health and CMV-seronegative.

This clone was observed a handful of times. J is TRBJ1-1 and V is TRBV27; weak D call: TRBD1 (6 bases). CDR3 length equals 17 residues. Germline loops: CDR1 MNHEY, CDR2 SMNVEV (reference sequence). Trimming took off 5 bases at V and 0 bases at J, with 19 bases between the two ends. The CDR3 sequence is CASSARRGTNLNTEAFF. In nucleotides, the CDR3 is TGTGCCAGCAGTGCACGCAGGGGCACTAATTTGAACACTGAAGCTTTCTTT.

In nucleotides, the CDR3 is TGTGCCTGCTGGGGGGACGAGCAGTACTTC. It encodes CACWGDEQYF. The chain combines TRBV30 with TRBJ2-7, with D perhaps matching TRBD2 (6 bases). V gave up 6 bases and J gave up 5 bases, with 8 bases separating them. CDR1 is GTSNPN, CDR2 SVGIG, per germline (reference sequence). The CDR3 has 10 residues.

This rearrangement joins TRBV7-8 to TRBJ2-7, with D perhaps TRBD1 (5 bases). CDR1 is SGHVS, CDR2 FQNEAQ, per germline. The CDR3 spans 14 residues. V was clipped by 1 base and J by 2 bases, with 9 bases between them. This CDR3 is CASSLGGSTYEQYF. The DNA of the CDR3 is TGTGCCAGCAGCTTAGGGGGCAGCACCTACGAGCAGTACTTC.

The rearrangement links TRBV5-1 to TRBJ2-5; D is unclear. Germline V gene data show CDR1 as SGHRS and CDR2 as YFSETQ. V lost 6 bases and J 1 base, leaving 16 bases between the germline ends. The CDR3 spans 15 residues. The chain's CDR3 is CASTLSPGPQETQYF. CDR3 nucleotide sequence: TGCGCCAGCACGTTGAGCCCGGGTCCCCAAGAGACCCAGTACTTC. The entire variable domain, with the rest obtained from reference TRBV5-1 and TRBJ2-5, is as follows: KAGVTQTPRYLIKTRGQQVTLSCSPISGHRSVSWYQQTPGQGLQFLFEYFSETQRNKGNFPGRFSGRQFSNSRSEMNVSTLELGDSALYLCASTLSPGPQETQYFGPGTRLLVL.

This clone showed up just a few times. The V call is TRBV4-1, the J call TRBJ2-7; a weak D match, TRBD1 (6 bases). This CDR3 is built from 15 residues. From germline, CDR1 is MGHRA and CDR2 YSYEKL. V dropped 4 bases and J dropped 0 bases, with 13 bases sitting between them. The CDR3 protein is CASSPSDSFSYEQYF. CDR3 bases: TGCGCCAGCAGCCCTTCGGACAGCTTCTCCTACGAGCAGTACTTC.

The chain has TRBV5-4 and TRBJ2-5; 10 bases are shared with TRBD2. The CDR3 runs 15 residues. Germline V CDR1 and CDR2: SGHNT, YYREEE (reference sequence). With V trimmed by 5 bases and J by 4 bases, 8 bases remained unmatched. This CDR3 reads CASSESGGEGETQYF. The CDR3 nucleotides are TGTGCCAGCAGTGAAAGCGGGGGGGAAGGAGAGACCCAGTACTTC.

This chain links TRBV7-9 with TRBJ2-1; TRBD1 agrees at 8 bases. There are 16 residues in the CDR3. Germline V gene data show CDR1 as SEHNR and CDR2 as FQNEAQ (reference sequence). The V and J ends lost 5 bases and 10 bases, in that order; junction bases with no gene match: 16. The CDR3 sequence is CASSHPERTGIGEQFF. The DNA of the CDR3 is TGTGCCAGCAGCCACCCAGAACGGACAGGGATCGGCGAGCAGTTCTTC.

The chain recombines TRBV7-3 with TRBJ2-1, with 8 bases that match TRBD2. Germline V CDR1 and CDR2: SGHTA, FQGTGA. This CDR3 comprises 17 residues. Trimming at V came to 5 bases and at J to 3 bases, leaving 12 bases not matched to a gene. CDR3 DNA sequence: TGTGCCAGCAGCCGTACCGCGGCGGGGGGTATCTACAATGAGCAGTTCTTC. It yields the protein CASSRTAAGGIYNEQFF.

This clone was counted only a few times. This chain uses TRBV11-2 with TRBJ1-1; D uncertain. Trimming stripped 1 base from V and 6 bases from J, with 15 bases between. Looked up from germline, CDR1 is SGHAT and CDR2 is FQNNGV. The CDR3 runs to 15 residues. The CDR3 sequence is CASSLGPPKKPEAFF. The CDR3 DNA follows: TGTGCCAGCAGCTTAGGTCCGCCGAAGAAGCCTGAAGCTTTCTTT.

The chain has TRBV9 and TRBJ2-1; tentatively, D is TRBD2 (6 bases). The CDR3 spans 18 residues. Germline V gives CDR1 SGDLS, CDR2 YYNGEE. Deletions cut 3 bases from V and 2 bases from J, with 21 bases between. CDR3 region: CASSDHRGGLGAYNEQFF. The DNA of the CDR3 is TGTGCCAGCAGCGACCACCGGGGAGGTTTGGGAGCCTACAATGAGCAGTTCTTC.